This T cell receptor (beta chain) stems from a study of T cell responses to AZD1222 COVID-19 vaccine. The protocol was immunoSEQ multiplex PCR, while the TCRdb copy is restricted to in-frame clones and leaves out a portion. The sample gives 110,000 to 150,000 clones, 85% to 95% of which show up once; 4.5% to 5.5% is in the top ten. Germline CDR1 and CDR2: MNHEY and SVGAGI. V was clipped by 2 bases and J by 3 bases; unmatched bases: 3. This CDR3 has 16 amino acids. In its sample, this clone was seen once. V and J are TRBV6-5 and TRBJ2-1, with 11 bases fitting TRBD2. This clonotype originated in an adult in good health. The sample consisted of peripheral blood, taken on day 0 of AZD1222 vaccination. The CDR3 DNA is TGTGCCAGCAGTTACACTAGCGGGAGATTCTACAATGAGCAGTTCTTC. Protein sequence: CASSYTSGRFYNEQFF.